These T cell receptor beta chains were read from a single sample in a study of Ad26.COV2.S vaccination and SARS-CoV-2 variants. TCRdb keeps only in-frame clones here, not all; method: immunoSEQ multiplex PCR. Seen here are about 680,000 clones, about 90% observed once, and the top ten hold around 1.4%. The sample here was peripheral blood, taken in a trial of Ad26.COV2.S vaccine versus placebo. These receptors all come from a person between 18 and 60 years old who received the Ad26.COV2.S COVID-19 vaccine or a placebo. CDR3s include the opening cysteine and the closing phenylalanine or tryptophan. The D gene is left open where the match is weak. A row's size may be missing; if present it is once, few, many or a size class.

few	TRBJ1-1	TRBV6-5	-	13	CASSYRSNTEAFF	TGTGCCAGCAGTTACAGGAGCAACACTGAAGCTTTCTTT
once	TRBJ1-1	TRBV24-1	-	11	CATRWGTEAFF	TGTGCCACCAGGTGGGGGACTGAAGCTTTCTTT
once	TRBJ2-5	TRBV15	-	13	CATSMNPTETQYF	TGTGCCACCAGCATGAACCCGACGGAGACCCAGTACTTC
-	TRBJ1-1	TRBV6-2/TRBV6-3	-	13	CASSYSMRIEAFF	TGTGCCAGCAGTTACTCGATGAGAATTGAAGCTTTCTTT
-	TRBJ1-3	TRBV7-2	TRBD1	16	CASSLGSGTAGNTIYF	TGTGCCAGCAGCTTAGGCTCCGGGACAGCTGGAAACACCATATATTTT
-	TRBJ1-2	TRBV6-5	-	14	CASSYSRLDYGYTF	TGTGCCAGCAGTTACTCGAGACTTGATTATGGCTACACCTTC
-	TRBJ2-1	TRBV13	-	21	CASSLGPSPGALVSSYNEQFF	TGTGCCAGCAGCTTAGGTCCTTCGCCGGGGGCCTTGGTCTCCTCCTACAATGAGCAGTTCTTC
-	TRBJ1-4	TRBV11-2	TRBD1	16	CASSSGTGVGNEKLFF	TGTGCCAGCAGCTCCGGAACAGGGGTCGGTAATGAAAAACTGTTTTTT
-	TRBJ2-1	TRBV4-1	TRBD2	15	CASSLRAGGPDEQFF	TGCGCCAGCAGCCTCAGAGCGGGGGGGCCAGATGAGCAGTTCTTC
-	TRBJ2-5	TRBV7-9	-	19	CASSLALSTQGSYQETQYF	TGTGCCAGCAGCTTAGCCCTATCCACACAGGGTTCGTACCAAGAGACCCAGTACTTC
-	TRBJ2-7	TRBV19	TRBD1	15	CASSPIQGFPYEQYF	TGTGCCAGTAGCCCGATACAGGGGTTCCCCTACGAGCAGTACTTC
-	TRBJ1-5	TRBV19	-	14	CASSRADSNQPQHF	TGTGCCAGTAGCAGGGCTGATAGCAATCAGCCCCAGCATTTT
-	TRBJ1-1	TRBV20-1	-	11	CTLDSNTEAFF	TGCACATTGGACAGTAACACTGAAGCTTTCTTT
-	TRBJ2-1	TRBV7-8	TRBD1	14	CASSQGQARDEQFF	TGTGCCAGCAGCCAGGGACAGGCTCGGGATGAGCAGTTCTTC
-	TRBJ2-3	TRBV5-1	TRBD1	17	CASSPHGQAPSTDTQYF	TGCGCCAGCAGCCCACACGGACAGGCCCCTAGCACAGATACGCAGTATTTT
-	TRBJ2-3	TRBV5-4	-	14	CASSLAQDTDTQYF	TGTGCCAGCAGCTTGGCTCAGGACACAGATACGCAGTATTTT
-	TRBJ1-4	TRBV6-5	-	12	CASGGGNEKLFF	TGTGCCAGCGGGGGGGGAAATGAAAAACTGTTTTTT
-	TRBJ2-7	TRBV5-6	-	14	CASRPWGRVLEQYF	TGTGCCAGCAGGCCGTGGGGCAGGGTCCTCGAGCAGTACTTC
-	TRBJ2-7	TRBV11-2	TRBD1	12	CASSLLGQGQYF	TGTGCCAGCAGCTTACTGGGACAGGGTCAGTACTTC
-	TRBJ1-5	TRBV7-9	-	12	CASNRVGQPQHF	TGTGCCAGCAACAGGGTGGGACAGCCCCAGCATTTT
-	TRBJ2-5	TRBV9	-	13	CASSVTVQETQYF	TGTGCCAGCAGCGTTACAGTCCAAGAGACCCAGTACTTC
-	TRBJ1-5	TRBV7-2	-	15	CASSLGGGSNQPQHF	TGTGCCAGCAGCCTGGGTGGTGGGAGCAATCAGCCCCAGCATTTT
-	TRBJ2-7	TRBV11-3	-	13	CASSLDLSYEQYF	TGTGCCAGCAGCTTAGATCTATCCTACGAGCAGTACTTC
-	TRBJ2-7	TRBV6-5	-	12	CASSLGPGEQYF	TGTGCCAGCAGTCTGGGGCCTGGCGAGCAGTACTTC
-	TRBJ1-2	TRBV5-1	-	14	CASSSQGRGYGYTF	TGCGCCAGCAGCTCTCAGGGCAGAGGCTATGGCTACACCTTC
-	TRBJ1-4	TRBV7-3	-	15	CASSLRGPTNEKLFF	TGTGCCAGCAGCTTACGGGGGCCGACTAATGAAAAACTGTTTTTT
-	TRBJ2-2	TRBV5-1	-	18	CASSLDMANQLNTGELFF	TGCGCCAGCAGCTTAGATATGGCAAACCAGCTGAACACCGGGGAGCTGTTTTTT
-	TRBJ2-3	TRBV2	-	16	CASSARLAISTDTQYF	TGTGCCAGCAGTGCGAGGCTAGCGATTAGCACAGATACGCAGTATTTT
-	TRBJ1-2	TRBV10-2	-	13	CASSESQVNGYTF	TGCGCCAGCAGTGAAAGTCAGGTCAACGGCTACACCTTC
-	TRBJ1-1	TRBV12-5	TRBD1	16	CASGFGQGLVNTEAFF	TGTGCTAGTGGTTTCGGACAGGGGTTGGTGAACACTGAAGCTTTCTTT
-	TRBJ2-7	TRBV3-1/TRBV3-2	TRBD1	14	CATSGTGRTYEQYF	TGTGCCACCTCCGGGACAGGTCGAACCTACGAGCAGTACTTC
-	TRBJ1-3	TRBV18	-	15	CASSPEGLSGNTIYF	TGTGCCAGCTCACCCGAGGGGCTCTCTGGAAACACCATATATTTT
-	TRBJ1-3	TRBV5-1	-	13	CASSGDSGNTIYF	TGCGCCAGCAGCGGGGACTCTGGAAACACCATATATTTT
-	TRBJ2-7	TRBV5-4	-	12	CASSQDEGEQYF	TGTGCCAGCAGTCAGGACGAAGGCGAGCAGTACTTC
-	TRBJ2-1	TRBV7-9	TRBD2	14	CASSSPRRENEQFF	TGTGCCAGCAGCTCCCCTCGGCGGGAGAATGAGCAGTTCTTC
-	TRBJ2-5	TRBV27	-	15	CASSLWSGGKETQYF	TGTGCCAGCAGTTTATGGTCAGGGGGGAAGGAGACCCAGTACTTC
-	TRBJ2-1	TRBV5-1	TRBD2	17	CASSSRTSGRTLVEQFF	TGCGCCAGCAGCTCTCGGACTAGCGGGAGGACATTGGTGGAGCAGTTCTTC
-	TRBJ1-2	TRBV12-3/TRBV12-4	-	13	CASSSTENYGYTF	TGTGCCAGCAGCTCCACCGAGAACTATGGCTACACCTTC
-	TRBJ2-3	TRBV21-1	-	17	CASSLPGVASRTDTQYF	TGTGCCAGCAGCCTCCCGGGGGTAGCGAGCCGCACAGATACGCAGTATTTT
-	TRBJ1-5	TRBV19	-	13	CASSQGINQPQHF	TGTGCCAGTAGTCAGGGGATCAATCAGCCCCAGCATTTT
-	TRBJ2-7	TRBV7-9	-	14	CASSLAGLSYEQYF	TGTGCCAGCAGCTTAGCGGGCCTTTCCTACGAGCAGTACTTC
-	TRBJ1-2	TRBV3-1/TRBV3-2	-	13	CASSQAQGSGYTF	TGTGCCAGCAGCCAAGCCCAGGGCAGTGGCTACACCTTC
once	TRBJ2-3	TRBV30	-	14	CAWTGQGGTDTQYF	TGTGCCTGGACAGGGCAGGGAGGCACAGATACGCAGTATTTT
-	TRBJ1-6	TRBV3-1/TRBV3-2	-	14	CASSNRGKALPLHF	TGTGCCAGCAGCAACCGAGGGAAGGCTCTCCCCCTCCACTTT
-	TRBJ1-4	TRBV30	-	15	CAWRGVPIGGEKLFF	TGTGCCTGGAGGGGTGTACCCATTGGGGGTGAAAAACTGTTTTTT
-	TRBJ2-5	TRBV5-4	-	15	CASSLEGGIQETQYF	TGTGCCAGCAGCTTGGAGGGGGGCATCCAAGAGACCCAGTACTTC
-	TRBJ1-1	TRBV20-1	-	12	CSASPKNTEAFF	TGCAGTGCTAGTCCCAAGAACACTGAAGCTTTCTTT
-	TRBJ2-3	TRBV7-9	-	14	CASSSRGRPDTQYF	TGTGCCAGCAGCTCCCGAGGGAGGCCAGATACGCAGTATTTT
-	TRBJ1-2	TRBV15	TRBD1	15	CATSSLRDSPYGYTF	TGTGCCACCTCTTCTCTGAGGGACAGCCCATATGGCTACACCTTC
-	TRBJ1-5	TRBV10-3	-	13	CAIRADSNQPQHF	TGTGCCATCAGGGCAGATAGCAATCAGCCCCAGCATTTT
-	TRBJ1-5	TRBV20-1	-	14	CSASPGQFNQPQHF	TGCAGTGCTAGTCCCGGACAGTTCAATCAGCCCCAGCATTTT
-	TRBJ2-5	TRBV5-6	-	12	CASSSGVKTQYF	TGTGCCAGCAGCTCAGGGGTAAAGACCCAGTACTTC
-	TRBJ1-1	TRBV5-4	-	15	CASSLDGRQNTEAFF	TGTGCCAGCAGCTTGGACGGCAGGCAGAACACTGAAGCTTTCTTT
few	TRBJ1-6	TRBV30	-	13	CAWSGTGGSPLHF	TGTGCCTGGAGTGGAACGGGTGGATCACCCCTCCACTTT
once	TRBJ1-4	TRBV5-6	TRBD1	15	CASSDGTGRNEKLFF	TGTGCCAGCAGCGACGGGACAGGGAGGAATGAAAAACTGTTTTTT
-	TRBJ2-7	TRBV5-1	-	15	CASSLGGLSSYEQYF	TGCGCCAGCAGCTTGGGGGGGCTGAGCTCCTACGAGCAGTACTTC
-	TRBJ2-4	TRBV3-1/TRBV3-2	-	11	CASSHGFIQYF	TGTGCCAGCAGCCATGGCTTCATTCAGTACTTC
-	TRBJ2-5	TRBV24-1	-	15	CATSDPGQIQETQYF	TGTGCCACCAGTGACCCCGGACAGATACAAGAGACCCAGTACTTC
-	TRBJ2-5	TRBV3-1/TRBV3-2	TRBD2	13	CASSQLGGETQYF	TGTGCCAGCAGCCAACTGGGAGGGGAGACCCAGTACTTC